This T cell receptor (beta chain) was profiled in a study of metastatic and nonmetastatic thyroid tumors (dated by TCRdb to about 2020). Regarding the research as a whole: Repertoires from peripheral blood and from tumor or nodule tissue samples of malignant and benign thyroid patients were compared.

Receptor amplification or capture employed PCR. Sequencing used an Illumina HiSeq 4000. High-throughput sequencing was used to profile the CDR3 region of the TCR beta-chain in every patient. As for the original processing: CDR3 differences across clinicopathological groups were used to build a classifier for discriminating distant-metastatic papillary thyroid cancer patients. To measure repertoire diversity the researchers used the Shannon index, while the Morisita-Horn index served to gauge how similar the tumor and blood repertoires were. TCRdb passed the public sequencing reads through fastp at Q25 and MiXCR, retaining productive beta sequences. None of the V and J calls come from the authors' own analysis; TCRdb made them. The sample table lists a few thousand clones, 30% to 40% of them with a count of one. The ten largest clones capture about 31% of the sample. The germline V gene sets CDR1 to SGHAT and CDR2 to FQNNGV. From cysteine to phenylalanine, the CDR3 is 16 amino acids long. CDR3 DNA is the only sequence kept; it has 48 bases, read in frame from the first base. Ends trimmed: V by 0 bases, J by 0 bases; bases unmatched to a gene: 5.

The paper as a whole reports these results and caveats: TCR beta diversity was reported as significantly higher in malignant tumors than in benign nodules, in both blood and tumor samples.

Notes on this clone: Its antigen target is currently unknown. Within one base of it there is no much larger clone, and no base qualities were kept.

No patient had received any treatment before thyroid surgery. The study retrospectively analysed patient clinical samples collected from about 2012 to 2019 using T-cell receptor beta sequencing. This TCR came from a male donor with papillary thyroid cancer or a benign thyroid nodule (not recorded which). Some clones in this sample may be carry-over from other donors' samples. The sample taken for sequencing was adjacent normal tissue. This sequence uses TRBV11-2 and TRBJ2-7, with 7 bases aligning to TRBD2. The CDR3 corresponds to CASSLDRGGSSYEQYF. The DNA sequence is TGTGCCAGCAGCTTAGATCGGGGCGGGAGCTCCTACGAGCAGTACTTC.